Listed here is a single T cell receptor beta chain. The sample originates from a study of blood T cell repertoires in COVID-19. At the level of the study: Some COVID-19 samples were acute and others convalescent; all came from the United States, Italy and Spain.

Original processing methods: Using reference gene primer amplification, nucleated cell counts were estimated. Sequenced by immunoSEQ multiplex PCR; TCRdb stores in-frame clones only, minus some. The DNA was the basis for D and trimming; V, J and clone size are from that table. The repertoire includes around 300,000 clones, roughly 91% of them detected once, and 1.9% sits in the top ten. Germline values: CDR1 SGHRS, CDR2 YFSETQ. V gave up 3 bases and J gave up 2 bases; unmatched junction bases: 15. The CDR3 sequence is 19 residues long. Participant age was about 18 to 100 years, and participants resided in about 25 US areas. The recovered donors of Cohort 3 showed two negative PCRs, clearance, or symptom resolution.

This chain connects TRBV5-1 to TRBJ1-4; 8 bases line up with TRBD1. This clonotype was sampled from an older woman who had recovered from COVID-19. The specimen sequenced was PBMCs or T cells enriched from blood (not recorded which). The CDR3 DNA follows: TGCGCCAGCAGCTACGACGGGAACAGGGGGACGGGGACTAATGAAAAACTGTTTTTT. This encodes CASSYDGNRGTGTNEKLFF.